This T cell receptor beta chain was sequenced during a study of relationships among human T cell subsets (dated by TCRdb to about 2010). Turning to the overall study: Sequencing was performed on eight distinct blood T cell populations: pan T, CD8 cytotoxic, regulatory, Th1, Th2, naive plus transitional, activated and memory cells. The investigation overall reported the following: A CD4+CD8+ double-positive population could not be excluded by the bead-based sorting. Over 50% of CD8+ cytotoxic sequences were found to belong to clones with over 100 reads, whereas few such clones were observed in the regulatory and Th2 subsets. V, D and J usage, CDR3 length and N-nucleotide additions showed no statistically significant differences among the seven subsets. Substantial sharing of CDR3s among Th1, Th2 and regulatory T cells was interpreted as suggestive of stochastic cell fate choices.

This clonotype was seen a handful of times. Its antigen is currently not known. No qualities accompany the bases; no much larger clone lies one base away. Libraries came from multiplex PCR. The data were produced on a 454 GS FLX. Semiquantitative ARM-PCR was used to amplify the TCR alpha and beta CDR3 regions from mRNA. In ARM-PCR, tagged nested gene-specific primers were used first, and exponential amplification was then carried out by communal superprimers. Before the second amplification round was performed on first-round PCR products, the nested primers were removed by exonuclease. Amplicons were sequenced on the 454 platform, which allows rapid sequencing of millions of DNA fragments without cloning bias. A read was counted as effective if the read could be mapped to both V and J germline segments. Per the original workflow: Reads were assigned to germline V, D and J segments with IRmap, which uses pyromap, a Smith-Waterman modification adapted to 454 sequencing errors. Cutoffs set at the 99th percentile of alignment scores from simulated random sequences were applied to filter D-beta assignments. CDR3 was defined as the amino acids between the conserved V-segment Y[YFLI]C motif and the J-segment [FW]GXGT motif. A compound Poisson process model, previously applied to large-scale EST data, was used to estimate repertoire diversity. A procedure for detecting cross-contamination was applied so that sample contamination could be argued against as the origin of shared CDR3s. TCRdb handled the public reads itself, with Q25 trimming in fastp and clone calling in MiXCR, and kept productive beta chains. Under each unique CDR3 protein, matching rows form one entry showing the most common genes and DNA. In this record, the V and J calls reflect TCRdb's handling and not the investigators' own analysis. The sample table holds under 15,000 distinct CDR3 sequences, of which about 55% were seen once. Roughly 2% of the sample comes from the top ten.

Starting from positively selected CD4+ cells, anti-CD25 beads were used to select CD4+CD25+ regulatory T cells. To isolate the T cell subsets, Miltenyi superparamagnetic beads coated with subset-specific monoclonal antibodies were used. Every T cell population was isolated from peripheral blood. Ficoll separation was used to obtain mononuclear cells from whole blood, after which anti-CD14 microbeads were used to deplete monocytes. The isolated cell populations were resuspended in RNAprotect reagent immediately. Sequencing input: Tregs sorted from blood. The TCR originated in a man aged 40-50 years in good health.

The DNA sequence is given as TGCAGTGCTACAAAGGATGGCTACACCTTC. Translated, it gives CSATKDGYTF. Here the chain combines TRBV20-1 and TRBJ1-2, with the identity of the D gene unclear. CDR1 and CDR2, per the germline V gene (reference sequence), are DFQATT and SNEGSKA. Cut back by 4 bases and 6 bases, the V and J ends lie 6 bases apart. There are 10 amino acids in the CDR3, from cysteine to phenylalanine inclusive. This entry keeps only the CDR3 DNA: 30 bases, framed from base 1.